This T cell receptor (beta chain) was captured in a study of early T cells in non-severe SARS-CoV-2 infection. This clonotype has ten or more counts. Individual cDNA molecules were tagged with unique molecular identifiers, the study reported. TCRdb itself ran the 5' RACE reads through MiXCR, one entry per CDR3 protein. The repertoire holds 40,000 to 55,000 distinct CDR3 sequences, with about 6% as singletons. J was trimmed by 4 bases and V by 4 bases; bases with no gene match: 11. The length of the CDR3 is 16 residues. Germline CDR1 reads SGHNT; CDR2 reads YYREEE (reference sequence). V and J are TRBV5-4 and TRBJ2-7, with 10 nucleotides matching TRBD1. This specimen was whole blood, taken at baseline. The clonotype comes from an adult who was a healthcare worker with PCR-confirmed SARS-CoV-2 infection or an uninfected control (not recorded which). The chain's CDR3 is CASSPSAGTGAYEQYF. The CDR3 bases are TGTGCCAGCAGCCCTTCCGCCGGGACAGGGGCATACGAGCAGTACTTC. The full variable domain, completed using reference TRBV5-4 and TRBJ2-7, is ETGVTQSPTHLIKTRGQQVTLRCSSQSGHNTVSWYQQALGQGPQFIFQYYREEENGRGNFPPRFSGLQFPNYSSELNVNALELDDSALYLCASSPSAGTGAYEQYFGPGTRLTVT.